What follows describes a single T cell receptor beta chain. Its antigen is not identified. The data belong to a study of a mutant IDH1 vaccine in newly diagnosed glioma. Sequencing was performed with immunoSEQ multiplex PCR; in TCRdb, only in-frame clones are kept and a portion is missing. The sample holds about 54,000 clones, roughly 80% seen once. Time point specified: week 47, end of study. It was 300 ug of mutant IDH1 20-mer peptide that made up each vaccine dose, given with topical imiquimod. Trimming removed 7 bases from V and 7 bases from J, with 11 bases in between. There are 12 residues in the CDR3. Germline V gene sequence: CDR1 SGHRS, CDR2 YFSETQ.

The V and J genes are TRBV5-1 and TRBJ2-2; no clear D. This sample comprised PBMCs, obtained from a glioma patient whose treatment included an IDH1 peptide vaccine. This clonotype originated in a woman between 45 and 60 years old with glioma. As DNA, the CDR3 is TGCGCCAGCCACACCAACCTCGGGGAGCTGTTTTTT. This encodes CASHTNLGELFF. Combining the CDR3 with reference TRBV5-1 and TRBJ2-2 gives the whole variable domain KAGVTQTPRYLIKTRGQQVTLSCSPISGHRSVSWYQQTPGQGLQFLFEYFSETQRNKGNFPGRFSGRQFSNSRSEMNVSTLELGDSALYLCASHTNLGELFFGEGSRLTVL.